This T cell receptor (beta chain) was documented in a study of T cells in Graves' hyperthyroidism and ophthalmopathy. CDR1 MNHNY and CDR2 SVGAGI come from the germline V gene (reference sequence). The J segment lost 1 base and the V segment lost 2 bases, leaving 10 bases of the junction unmatched. This CDR3 contains 19 residues. From RNA transcripts, TCR beta CDR3 regions were amplified. During a first-round RT-PCR of the TCR CDR3, the HTBI primer set was used. TCRdb re-called the multiplex PCR reads through MiXCR, storing one row per CDR3 protein. The sample contains about 360,000 distinct CDR3 sequences, over 10% of which appear only once.

The TCR sequence derives from a woman between 18 and 29 years old with Graves' hyperthyroidism. The chain links TRBV6-6 to TRBJ2-3, with 12 bases fitting TRBD2. Sequencing was performed on blood. The CDR3 sequence is CASSYLSPRLAGGTDTQYF. CDR3 bases: TGTGCCAGCAGTTACCTTTCTCCCAGACTAGCGGGGGGCACAGATACGCAGTATTTT.